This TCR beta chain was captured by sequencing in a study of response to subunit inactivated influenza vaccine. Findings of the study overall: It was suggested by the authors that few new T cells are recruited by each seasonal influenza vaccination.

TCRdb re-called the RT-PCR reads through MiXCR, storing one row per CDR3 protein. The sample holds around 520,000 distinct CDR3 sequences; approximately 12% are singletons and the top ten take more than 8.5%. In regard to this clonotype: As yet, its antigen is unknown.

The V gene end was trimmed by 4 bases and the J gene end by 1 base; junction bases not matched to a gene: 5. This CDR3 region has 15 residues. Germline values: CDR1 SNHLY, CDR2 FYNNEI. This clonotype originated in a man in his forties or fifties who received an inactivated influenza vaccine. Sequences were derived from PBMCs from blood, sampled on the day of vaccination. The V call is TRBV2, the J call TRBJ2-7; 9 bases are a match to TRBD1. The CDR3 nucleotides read TGTGCCAGCAGTGGGGACAGGGCTACATCCTACGAGCAGTACTTC. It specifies CASSGDRATSYEQYF.